This entry lists 32 T cell receptor beta chains sequenced from one sample in a study of shared clonotypes between healthy human individuals. Sequencing was performed with immunoSEQ multiplex PCR; in TCRdb, only in-frame clones are kept and a portion is missing. Among roughly 2.5 million clones listed, around nine tenths were seen once. Sequenced input: naive CD4+ T cells sorted from blood. Subset described: CD45RA+ positively selected. The receptor set was obtained from a man aged 18 to 29 in good health.

The chain couples TRBV27 to TRBJ1-2; D not resolved. This CDR3 has 13 amino acids. Trimming left V 6 bases short and J 8 bases short, with 16 bases between. CDR1 and CDR2 from the germline V gene are MNHEY and SMNVEV (reference sequence). CDR3 DNA: TGTGCCAGCAGCCGCTCGAGCGGGTACGGCTACACCTTC. This encodes CASSRSSGYGYTF.

The V call is TRBV5-1, the J call TRBJ1-2, with D perhaps TRBD1 (6 bases). Germline CDR1 reads SGHRS; CDR2 reads YFSETQ. The CDR3 loop spans 16 amino acids. Trimming took off 0 bases at V and 8 bases at J, with 20 bases between the two ends. CDR3: CASSLDGQGRRVGYTF. The CDR3 nucleotides read TGCGCCAGCAGCTTGGATGGGCAGGGGCGACGGGTAGGCTACACCTTC.

The V and J genes are TRBV6-6 and TRBJ1-1; the match to TRBD1 covers 10 bases. Germline lookup yields CDR1 MNHNY and CDR2 SVGAGI (reference sequence). This CDR3 spans 15 amino acids. J gave up 3 bases and V 6 bases, and 7 bases lay outside the gene matches. The CDR3: CASRRGQGVDTEAFF. The CDR3 DNA follows: TGTGCCAGCAGGCGTGGACAGGGGGTCGACACTGAAGCTTTCTTT.

This sequence joins TRBV23-1 and TRBJ2-5; 11 positions agree with TRBD2. TRBV23-1 is labeled an ORF, and its function is uncertain. The CDR3 sequence is 19 residues long. V gave up 3 bases and J gave up 5 bases; unmatched junction bases: 17. CDR3 sequence (DNA): TGCGCCAGCAGTCACTCCGGGACTAGCGGTCGCAATAGATGGGAGACCCAGTACTTC. Translating gives CASSHSGTSGRNRWETQYF.

Here the CDR3 reads CASSEALPPRAFF. Here the CDR3 DNA reads TGTGCCAGCAGTGAAGCGCTTCCGCCGCGAGCTTTCTTT. V usage is TRBV6-1 and J usage is TRBJ1-1; D remains ambiguous. The germline V and J ends were trimmed by 0 bases and 10 bases, with 12 bases remaining between them. Looked up from germline, CDR1 is MNHNS and CDR2 is SASEGT. This CDR3 has 13 amino acids.

The rearrangement links TRBV4-3 to TRBJ2-3, with D possibly being TRBD1 (6 bases). In germline, CDR1 is LGHNA, CDR2 YSLEER. This CDR3 comprises 16 residues. Trimming shortened V by 1 base and J by 2 bases, and 13 bases separated the two germline ends. The DNA for the CDR3 is TGCGCCAGCAGCCAAGGAGGGGGTCCCGCCACAGATACGCAGTATTTT. It translates to CASSQGGGPATDTQYF.

The rearrangement joins TRBV19 to TRBJ1-5, with unresolved D. The V end lost 5 bases, the J end lost 6 bases, and 14 bases lay between the germline ends. The V gene's germline CDR1 is LNHDA and CDR2 SQIVND (reference sequence). The length of the CDR3 is 14 residues. DNA for the CDR3: TGTGCCAGTAGTGGGAGAGGCCGGGTTCAGCCCCAGCATTTT. This encodes CASSGRGRVQPQHF.

This chain connects TRBV27 to TRBJ2-6, with 7 bases fitting TRBD1. J was trimmed by 5 bases and V by 3 bases; bases with no gene match: 4. CDR3 size: 15 residues. The germline V gene has CDR1 MNHEY and CDR2 SMNVEV (reference sequence). The CDR3 loop is CASSFGTARANVLTF. In DNA, the CDR3 is TGTGCCAGCAGTTTTGGGACAGCTCGGGCCAACGTCCTGACTTTC.

The chain is built from TRBV6-4 and TRBJ2-1; TRBD2 matches 8 bases. The CDR3 is 15 amino acids. CDR1 is MRHNA, CDR2 SNTAGT, per germline. V gave up 4 bases and J gave up 7 bases; unmatched junction bases: 9. DNA of the CDR3: TGTGCCAGCAGTGCCCTAGCGGGTACGATTAATGAGCAGTTCTTC. Translating it yields CASSALAGTINEQFF.

The V and J genes are TRBV19 and TRBJ1-1; 9 bases agree with TRBD1. Unmatched junction bases numbered 16, after V lost 6 bases and J lost 5 bases. CDR1 is LNHDA and CDR2 is SQIVND in the germline V gene (reference sequence). This CDR3 is 17 amino acids long. Here the CDR3 reads CASSRPGQGRVSTEAFF. In DNA, the CDR3 is TGTGCCAGTAGCCGCCCGGGACAGGGTAGGGTGTCGACTGAAGCTTTCTTT.

CDR3 bases: TGTGCCAGCAGCGCCCAGGGGGTGCTTGGGTACGAGCAGTACTTC. This translates into CASSAQGVLGYEQYF. This chain connects TRBV9 to TRBJ2-7, with 7 bases aligning to TRBD1. V was pared by 3 bases and J by 4 bases, with 10 bases of the junction left unmatched. This CDR3 comprises 15 residues. CDR1 SGDLS and CDR2 YYNGEE come from the germline V gene.

The chain carries TRBV6-5 and TRBJ2-7; D not certain. V dropped 2 bases and J dropped 3 bases, with 5 bases sitting between them. Per the germline V gene, CDR1 is MNHEY and CDR2 is SVGAGI. CDR3 length equals 12 residues. Here the CDR3 reads CASSYTFYEQYF. CDR3 DNA sequence: TGTGCCAGCAGTTACACCTTCTACGAGCAGTACTTC.

A single count supports this clone. This sequence joins TRBV6-6 and TRBJ2-5; 7 bases map to TRBD1. Germline V gene sequence: CDR1 MNHNY, CDR2 SVGAGI (reference sequence). The CDR3 totals 14 residues. The V and J ends lost 6 bases and 1 base, in that order; junction bases with no gene match: 5. The CDR3 here is CASRETGPQETQYF. The DNA for the CDR3 is TGTGCCAGCAGGGAGACAGGGCCCCAAGAGACCCAGTACTTC.

The rearrangement joins TRBV7-8 to TRBJ2-1; 10 bases align to TRBD2. Germline V lookup: CDR1 SGHVS, CDR2 FQNEAQ. The CDR3 is 16 amino acids. The V gene end was trimmed by 4 bases and the J gene end by 7 bases; junction bases not matched to a gene: 10. The CDR3 nucleotides read TGTGCCAGCAGCTCTCTGGGAGCGGGAGGGTTAAATGAGCAGTTCTTC. Amino acids: CASSSLGAGGLNEQFF.

This sequence joins TRBV27 and TRBJ2-7; D unresolved. This CDR3 has 15 amino acids. Trimming pared 0 bases from V and 3 bases from J, leaving 12 bases between. Per germline, CDR1 MNHEY and CDR2 SMNVEV (reference sequence). The CDR3 DNA sequence: TGTGCCAGCAGTTTATCGGCAGCGTTGCTCTACGAGCAGTACTTC. It is translated as CASSLSAALLYEQYF.

The chain links TRBV4-1 to TRBJ2-1, with a possible D match to TRBD2 (5 bases). The V gene lost 0 bases and the J gene lost 4 bases, with 16 bases spanning the gap. This CDR3 spans 17 amino acids. Germline CDR1 MGHRA, CDR2 YSYEKL. The DNA of the CDR3 is TGCGCCAGCAGCCAAGATTCGGCGCGGGCAGTATACAATGAGCAGTTCTTC. This gives the protein CASSQDSARAVYNEQFF.

Comment on this clone: A read error may account for a junction end that differs from germline. V usage is TRBV6-1 and J usage is TRBJ1-2; TRBD1 aligns across 10 bases. The CDR3 sequence is 13 residues long. Germline CDR1 MNHNS, CDR2 SASEGT. The CDR3 nucleotides read TGTGCCAGCAGCGAAGGGACAGGGGTAGGCTACACCTTC. Its protein is CASSEGTGVGYTF.

The chain links TRBV5-1 to TRBJ2-7; tentative D call: TRBD2 (7 bases). V lost 6 bases and J 2 bases, leaving 15 bases between the germline ends. The CDR3 extends over 14 amino acids. Germline CDR1 reads SGHRS; CDR2 reads YFSETQ. This CDR3 is CASNRASGTYEQYF. The CDR3 nucleotides are TGCGCCAGCAACAGGGCTAGCGGAACCTACGAGCAGTACTTC.

Of note for this clone: Other DNA sequences in the same sample also yield this CDR3. The chain links TRBV6-5 to TRBJ2-7; 8 nucleotides align to TRBD1. The trim removed 7 bases at V and 3 bases at J, leaving 8 bases unmatched. Per germline, CDR1 MNHEY and CDR2 SVGAGI. The CDR3 runs to 14 residues. The CDR3 DNA follows: TGTGCCAGCACCCCCCCCGGACAGGGCTACGAGCAGTACTTC. It specifies CASTPPGQGYEQYF.

The V gene is TRBV27, the J gene TRBJ1-2; tentative D call: TRBD1 (6 bases). The CDR3 length is 13 residues. The germline V gene encodes CDR1 MNHEY and CDR2 SMNVEV (reference sequence). Trimming took off 2 bases at V and 8 bases at J, with 12 bases between the two ends. The CDR3 region is CASSLNRAGGYTF. The DNA of the CDR3 is TGTGCCAGCAGTTTAAACAGGGCGGGAGGCTACACCTTC.

The chain uses TRBV5-1 and TRBJ2-2; possible D gene TRBD1, 5 bases. Per the germline V gene, CDR1 is SGHRS and CDR2 is YFSETQ. V was cut by 6 bases and J by 6 bases, with 21 bases left in between. This CDR3 region has 16 residues. CDR3: CASKGQPDPDAGELFF. Written as DNA, the CDR3 is TGCGCCAGCAAGGGGCAGCCAGACCCCGACGCCGGGGAGCTGTTTTTT.

This sequence joins TRBV28 and TRBJ1-2; D not certain. The germline V and J ends were trimmed by 6 bases and 4 bases, with 9 bases remaining between them. This CDR3 region has 12 residues. Germline values: CDR1 MDHEN, CDR2 SYDVKM. In nucleotides, the CDR3 is TGTGCCAGCAGGGCGCGCATCTATGGCTACACCTTC. This translates into CASRARIYGYTF.

This chain links TRBV6-5 with TRBJ1-6; 8 bases are shared with TRBD1. CDR3 length: 15 residues. After removal of 8 bases from V and 0 bases from J, the junction contained 3 bases not matched to a gene. Per germline, CDR1 MNHEY and CDR2 SVGAGI. The CDR3: CASRQGSSYNSPLHF. Written as DNA, the CDR3 is TGTGCCAGCCGACAGGGGTCCTCCTATAATTCACCCCTCCACTTT.

The chain combines TRBV6-6 with TRBJ2-7; TRBD1 might be the D (5 bases). Germline V CDR1 and CDR2: MNHNY, SVGAGI (reference sequence). V lost 2 bases and J lost 2, with 7 bases in between. CDR3 length: 13 amino acids. CDR3 region: CASSYQGPYEQYF. The DNA for the CDR3 is TGTGCCAGCAGTTACCAGGGCCCCTACGAGCAGTACTTC.

The rearrangement joins TRBV30 to TRBJ1-4; tentative D call: TRBD1 (6 bases). Trimming pared 3 bases from V and 5 bases from J, leaving 10 bases between. Germline V gene lookup returns CDR1 GTSNPN and CDR2 SVGIG (reference sequence). The CDR3 is made up of 13 amino acids. CDR3 in DNA: TGTGCCTGGAGGGCAGGGGTAAATGAAAAACTGTTTTTT. Amino acids: CAWRAGVNEKLFF.

The chain links TRBV9 to TRBJ2-5; TRBD1 matches 7 bases. V was pared by 3 bases and J by 5 bases, with 7 bases of the junction left unmatched. Germline lookup yields CDR1 SGDLS and CDR2 YYNGEE. The CDR3 spans 14 residues. The CDR3 coding sequence is TGTGCCAGCAGCGCCCAAGGGGGCGGGGAGACCCAGTACTTC. It specifies CASSAQGGGETQYF.

V and J are TRBV6-6 and TRBJ1-5, with D tentatively TRBD1 (6 bases). Trimming cost V 2 bases and J 6 bases, with 8 bases left between them. CDR1 is MNHNY, CDR2 SVGAGI, per germline (reference sequence). CDR3 length equals 13 residues. The CDR3 reads CASSYPGAQPQHF. The CDR3 DNA is TGTGCCAGCAGTTACCCGGGGGCTCAGCCCCAGCATTTT.

The rearrangement links TRBV6-4 to TRBJ1-5, with D perhaps matching TRBD1 (5 bases). V lost 6 bases, J lost 1 base, and 13 bases lay in between. Germline loops: CDR1 MRHNA, CDR2 SNTAGT. The CDR3 totals 15 residues. CDR3 residues: CASSADGGSNQPQHF. CDR3 bases: TGTGCCAGCAGCGCGGACGGGGGAAGCAATCAGCCCCAGCATTTT.

This chain uses TRBV12-5 with TRBJ2-1, with D possibly called TRBD1 or TRBD2 (5 bases each). Trimming took off 3 bases at V and 6 bases at J, with 12 bases between the two ends. The CDR3 has 14 residues. The V gene's germline CDR1 is LGHNT and CDR2 FRNRAP. The CDR3 nucleotides are TGTGCTAGTGGTTTTGGACTTCAGGGCAATGAGCAGTTCTTC. It yields the protein CASGFGLQGNEQFF.

V and J are TRBV11-2 and TRBJ1-6; D is ambiguous. V was pared by 3 bases and J by 12 bases, with 9 bases between. Per germline, CDR1 SGHAT and CDR2 FQNNGV. The CDR3 covers 12 residues. CDR3 amino acids: CASSLIEGPLHF. The DNA for the CDR3 is TGTGCCAGCAGCTTGATAGAGGGACCCCTCCACTTT.

The chain recombines TRBV2 with TRBJ1-5; tentative D call: TRBD1 (6 bases). Trimming took 1 base from V and 9 from J, leaving 16 bases between them. The CDR3 sequence is 15 residues long. Germline loops: CDR1 SNHLY, CDR2 FYNNEI. In DNA, the CDR3 is TGTGCCAGCAGTGAAGAGGCGGGGGGGGCCCTGCCCCAGCATTTT. Translating it yields CASSEEAGGALPQHF.

The genes are TRBV10-3 and TRBJ1-2, with a possible D match to TRBD1 (5 bases). CDR3 length equals 13 residues. Germline loops: CDR1 ENHRY, CDR2 SYGVKD. Trimming left V 8 bases short and J 3 bases short, with 13 bases between. The CDR3 coding sequence is TGTGCCATCGCCAGGGCCGTAGACTATGGCTACACCTTC. Protein sequence: CAIARAVDYGYTF.